What follows are 25 T cell receptor beta chains derived from one specimen sequenced in a study of OX40 agonist ivuxolimab in advanced cancers. Sequenced by immunoSEQ multiplex PCR; TCRdb stores in-frame clones only, minus some. The data hold around 68,000 clones, with roughly 81% observed a single time. The sample consisted of CD4+ or CD8+ T cells sorted from blood, taken in a trial of the OX40 agonist ivuxolimab. The receptors derive from an adult with an advanced solid tumor such as melanoma, head and neck, liver or kidney cancer.

The V gene is TRBV28, the J gene TRBJ2-1; 10 bases are shared with TRBD2. The V and J ends lost 5 bases and 2 bases, in that order; junction bases with no gene match: 24. Germline loops: CDR1 MDHEN, CDR2 SYDVKM. The CDR3 length is 22 residues. The CDR3 nucleotides read TGTGCCAGCAGTCCCGTAAAACCCCCTGCTAGCGGGAGAGGCTACGCCTACAATGAGCAGTTCTTC. It codes for CASSPVKPPASGRGYAYNEQFF.

This chain links TRBV28 with TRBJ1-2; D is unresolved. This CDR3 spans 12 amino acids. Per the germline V gene, CDR1 is MDHEN and CDR2 is SYDVKM. The ends were cut back, 3 bases at V and 4 bases at J, with 6 bases in the middle. CDR3 DNA sequence: TGTGCCAGCAGTTTTGGCAGCTATGGCTACACCTTC. Its protein is CASSFGSYGYTF.

As concerns this clone: At the DNA level, this CDR3 is encoded by other sequences in the same sample as well. The V gene is TRBV27, the J gene TRBJ2-7, with 8 bases matching TRBD1. With 2 bases clipped from V and 3 bases from J, the junction kept 3 bases outside the gene matches. Germline loops: CDR1 MNHEY, CDR2 SMNVEV (reference sequence). This CDR3 spans 14 amino acids. The CDR3 coding sequence is TGTGCCAGCAGTTTAAGGACAGGGAGCTACGAGCAGTACTTC. It translates to CASSLRTGSYEQYF.

This clone showed up just a few times. The gene calls are TRBV7-2 and TRBJ2-5; 8 bases line up with TRBD1. This CDR3 spans 14 amino acids. J was trimmed by 5 bases and V by 2 bases; bases with no gene match: 4. CDR1 is SGHTA and CDR2 is FQGNSA in the germline V gene. CDR3 sequence reads: CASSLQGAAETQYF. CDR3 sequence (DNA): TGTGCCAGCAGCTTACAGGGGGCGGCGGAGACCCAGTACTTC.

V gene TRBV27 combines with J gene TRBJ2-3; perhaps TRBD2 as D (5 bases). This CDR3 spans 16 amino acids. The V end lost 5 bases, the J end lost 0 bases, and 15 bases lay between the germline ends. Germline V gene data show CDR1 as MNHEY and CDR2 as SMNVEV (reference sequence). The CDR3 spells CASSPRVHPSTDTQYF. For the CDR3, the DNA is TGTGCCAGCAGTCCGCGGGTACACCCTAGCACAGATACGCAGTATTTT.

This clone turned up a few times. The J gene is TRBJ2-5, the V gene TRBV5-6; D unclear. Trimming took off 4 bases at V and 2 bases at J, with 15 bases between the two ends. Looked up from germline, CDR1 is SGHDT and CDR2 is YYEEEE. The CDR3 sequence is 15 residues long. CDR3 loop: CASSLPGSIQETQYF. The CDR3 DNA follows: TGTGCCAGCAGCCTACCCGGGTCCATACAAGAGACCCAGTACTTC. The full variable domain, in which reference TRBV5-6 and TRBJ2-5 provide the parts outside the CDR3, is DAGVTQSPTHLIKTRGQQVTLRCSPKSGHDTVSWYQQALGQGPQFIFQYYEEEERQRGNFPDRFSGHQFPNYSSELNVNALLLGDSALYLCASSLPGSIQETQYFGPGTRLLVL.

This chain uses TRBV5-4 with TRBJ1-1; D is undetermined. The length of the CDR3 is 12 residues. The V end was cut by 2 bases, the J end by 10 bases, with 12 bases between. Per the germline V gene, CDR1 is SGHNT and CDR2 is YYREEE (reference sequence). The CDR3 bases are TGTGCCAGCAGCTTAAGTCGGGGAGTAGCTTTCTTT. Its translation: CASSLSRGVAFF.

This sequence joins TRBV28 and TRBJ2-7, with 10 bases fitting TRBD2. The CDR3 extends over 16 amino acids. Looked up from germline, CDR1 is MDHEN and CDR2 is SYDVKM. The V and J ends lost 3 bases and 0 bases, in that order; junction bases with no gene match: 5. In DNA form, the CDR3 reads TGTGCCAGCAGTTTGCCTCCTAGCGGGAGCTCCTACGAGCAGTACTTC. This codes for CASSLPPSGSSYEQYF.

The J gene is TRBJ1-1, the V gene TRBV11-2; D remains ambiguous. The CDR3 sequence is 13 residues long. From germline, CDR1 is SGHAT and CDR2 FQNNGV. The ends were cut back, 3 bases at V and 5 bases at J, with 10 bases in the middle. The CDR3, as DNA: TGTGCCAGCAGCTTGGATAGAAGGACTGAAGCTTTCTTT. This gives the protein CASSLDRRTEAFF.

The chain joins TRBV7-9 to TRBJ2-1; TRBD2 matches 11 bases. The J segment lost 4 bases and the V segment lost 4 bases, leaving 12 bases of the junction unmatched. The CDR3 runs 18 residues. Germline-derived CDR1 and CDR2 are SEHNR and FQNEAQ (reference sequence). This CDR3 is CASSSTPGLAAFYNEQFF. CDR3 DNA sequence: TGTGCCAGCAGCTCCACCCCGGGACTAGCGGCCTTTTACAATGAGCAGTTCTTC.

The V call is TRBV19, the J call TRBJ2-7, with 11 bases identical to TRBD2. The CDR3 is 14 residues long. Per germline, CDR1 LNHDA and CDR2 SQIVND (reference sequence). V gave up 5 bases and J gave up 7 bases; unmatched junction bases: 7. This chain's CDR3 is CASSRLAGSGEQYF. In DNA, the CDR3 is TGTGCCAGTAGTCGACTAGCGGGATCGGGGGAGCAGTACTTC.

The rearrangement joins TRBV6-6 to TRBJ2-1; 8 bases fit TRBD2. The CDR3 is 16 amino acids. Germline-derived CDR1 and CDR2 are MNHNY and SVGAGI (reference sequence). Unmatched junction bases numbered 6, after V lost 5 bases and J lost 0 bases. CDR3 coding DNA: TGTGCCAGCAGTCCCCTTACTAGCGGCTCCTACAATGAGCAGTTCTTC. It yields the protein CASSPLTSGSYNEQFF.

The rearrangement links TRBV29-1 to TRBJ1-1; no reliable D call. The CDR3 spans 12 residues. CDR1 and CDR2 from the germline V gene are SQVTM and ANQGSEA. Trimming shortened V by 5 bases and J by 6 bases, and 13 bases separated the two germline ends. This CDR3 is CSVSQDGSEAFF. In DNA form, the CDR3 reads TGCAGCGTTTCCCAGGATGGATCTGAAGCTTTCTTT.

The V gene is TRBV2, the J gene TRBJ2-5; unclear D gene. This CDR3 is built from 14 residues. Germline V gene data show CDR1 as SNHLY and CDR2 as FYNNEI. V lost 7 bases and J 5 bases, leaving 17 bases between the germline ends. The CDR3 reads CASNLPRLSETQYF. As DNA, the CDR3 is TGTGCCAGCAACCTGCCCAGGCTGAGTGAGACCCAGTACTTC.

The chain uses TRBV18 and TRBJ1-1, with D possibly matching TRBD1 (5 bases). Germline CDR1 reads KGHSH; CDR2 reads LQKENI. CDR3 length equals 17 residues. V lost 1 base and J lost 1, with 16 bases in between. CDR3 protein: CASSPLGRGRWNTEAFF. The CDR3 DNA reads as TGTGCCAGCTCACCACTTGGGAGGGGAAGGTGGAACACTGAAGCTTTCTTT.

The chain is built from TRBV5-6 and TRBJ2-7; tentatively, D is TRBD2 (7 bases). V was pared by 1 base and J by 1 base, with 12 bases between. Germline V gene data show CDR1 as SGHDT and CDR2 as YYEEEE. CDR3 size: 15 residues. The CDR3 loop is CASSLRAGASYEQYF. The CDR3 bases are TGTGCCAGCAGCTTGAGGGCGGGGGCTTCCTACGAGCAGTACTTC. Drawing the rest from reference TRBV5-6 and TRBJ2-7, the complete variable domain is DAGVTQSPTHLIKTRGQQVTLRCSPKSGHDTVSWYQQALGQGPQFIFQYYEEEERQRGNFPDRFSGHQFPNYSSELNVNALLLGDSALYLCASSLRAGASYEQYFGPGTRLTVT.

The chain links TRBV2 to TRBJ2-2, with 8 positions matching TRBD2. CDR1 and CDR2 from the germline V gene are SNHLY and FYNNEI. The V segment lost 3 bases and the J segment 6 bases; nucleotides outside the gene matches: 6. This CDR3 has 15 residues. The CDR3 region has the DNA TGTGCCAGCAGTGACGACGGGAGGGCCTCCGGGGAGCTGTTTTTT. This translates into CASSDDGRASGELFF.

The rearrangement joins TRBV7-9 to TRBJ1-2; D is possibly TRBD1 (6 bases). CDR1 and CDR2 from the germline V gene are SEHNR and FQNEAQ (reference sequence). The CDR3 extends over 14 amino acids. V lost 5 bases to trimming and J lost 8 bases, with 18 bases between them. In DNA, the CDR3 is TGTGCCAGCAGCGTCTGGGGGCCTACGGGAGGCTACACCTTC. Protein: CASSVWGPTGGYTF. The full variable domain, with the rest looked up from reference TRBV7-9 and TRBJ1-2, is DTGVSQNPRHKITKRGQNVTFRCDPISEHNRLYWYRQTLGQGPEFLTYFQNEAQLEKSRLLSDRFSAERPKGSFSTLEIQRTEQGDSAMYLCASSVWGPTGGYTFGSGTRLTVV.

This clone was detected only once. The chain links TRBV29-1 to TRBJ2-2; D gene ambiguous. CDR1 is SQVTM and CDR2 is ANQGSEA in the germline V gene. The V end was cut by 1 base, the J end by 7 bases, with 10 bases between. This CDR3 spans 13 amino acids. The CDR3 is CSVEAQAGGELFF. The CDR3 nucleotides are TGCAGCGTTGAAGCTCAAGCTGGCGGGGAGCTGTTTTTT.

This clone occurred a few times. The V and J genes are TRBV29-1 and TRBJ1-1; no firm D call. This CDR3 spans 15 amino acids. The germline gives CDR1 SQVTM, CDR2 ANQGSEA. V lost 4 bases and J 1 base, leaving 16 bases between the germline ends. The DNA of the CDR3 is TGCAGCGTTGTCCCCCGGGGTAGGGAGAACACTGAAGCTTTCTTT. Translating gives CSVVPRGRENTEAFF.

The rearrangement uses TRBV11-2 and TRBJ2-2; no clear D. This CDR3 region has 13 residues. Germline values: CDR1 SGHAT, CDR2 FQNNGV. V shed 3 bases and J shed 0 bases, with 2 bases lying between them. CDR3 DNA sequence: TGTGCCAGCAGCTTGGCGAACACCGGGGAGCTGTTTTTT. It is translated as CASSLANTGELFF.

V usage is TRBV7-2 and J usage is TRBJ2-1; 10 bases fit TRBD2. From germline, CDR1 is SGHTA and CDR2 FQGNSA. The CDR3 extends over 17 amino acids. V lost 2 bases, J lost 7 bases, and 11 bases stayed unmatched. CDR3 sequence: CASSLTSLAGVRNEQFF. The DNA of the CDR3 is TGTGCCAGCAGCTTAACTTCCCTAGCGGGAGTCCGTAATGAGCAGTTCTTC.

This clone was found a few times. The J gene is TRBJ1-1, the V gene TRBV11-2, with D unclear. Germline V gene data show CDR1 as SGHAT and CDR2 as FQNNGV. There are 14 residues in the CDR3. The ends were cut back, 6 bases at V and 4 bases at J, with 15 bases in the middle. The CDR3: CASRSQAGTTEAFF. The CDR3 nucleotides are TGTGCCAGCAGGTCTCAAGCAGGTACCACTGAAGCTTTCTTT.

The chain uses TRBV6-1 and TRBJ1-5; 8 positions match TRBD1. Per the germline V gene, CDR1 is MNHNS and CDR2 is SASEGT. The CDR3 has 14 residues. With 6 bases clipped from V and 1 base from J, the junction kept 2 bases outside the gene matches. The CDR3 protein is CASSGQGSNQPQHF. CDR3 nucleotides: TGTGCCAGCAGCGGACAGGGAAGCAATCAGCCCCAGCATTTT.

The chain carries TRBV10-3 and TRBJ2-1; a possible D gene is TRBD1 (5 bases). Trimming shortened V by 2 bases and J by 9 bases, and 8 bases separated the two germline ends. Per the germline V gene, CDR1 is ENHRY and CDR2 is SYGVKD. This CDR3 has 12 amino acids. This chain's CDR3 is CAISEPRGEQFF. The DNA for the CDR3 is TGTGCCATCAGTGAGCCTAGGGGTGAGCAGTTCTTC.